One sample yielded the 11 T cell receptor beta chains listed below, sequenced in a study of shared clonotypes between healthy human individuals. TCRdb keeps only in-frame clones here, not all; method: immunoSEQ multiplex PCR. This sample has around 350,000 clones, with around 79% found just once. Sequenced: memory CD4+ T cells sorted from blood. Subset of the sample: CD45RA-negative fraction. Source of these receptors: a man aged 25 to 40 in good health.

V and J are TRBV6-5 and TRBJ2-1; D call uncertain. The germline V gene encodes CDR1 MNHEY and CDR2 SVGAGI. Trimming took off 9 bases at V and 4 bases at J, with 10 bases between the two ends. CDR3 length: 12 amino acids. The DNA of the CDR3 is TGTGCCAGTAAGGCGTTTTACAATGAGCAGTTCTTC. It encodes CASKAFYNEQFF.

The chain carries TRBV7-9 and TRBJ1-3; D possibly corresponds to TRBD1 (5 bases). CDR1 is SEHNR and CDR2 is FQNEAQ in the germline V gene (reference sequence). Trimming left V 7 bases short and J 2 bases short, with 12 bases between. The CDR3 length is 14 residues. This chain's CDR3 is CASNRPGAGNTIYF. The CDR3 region has the DNA TGTGCCAGCAACCGCCCGGGGGCTGGAAACACCATATATTTT.

The gene calls are TRBV7-2 and TRBJ2-1, with 10 bases aligning to TRBD2. This CDR3 region has 18 residues. The V gene end was trimmed by 2 bases and the J gene end by 6 bases; junction bases not matched to a gene: 13. CDR1 is SGHTA and CDR2 is FQGNSA in the germline V gene. The CDR3 region is CASSLTSLSGRAPNEQFF. As DNA, the CDR3 is TGTGCCAGCAGCTTAACGTCCCTCAGCGGGAGGGCCCCCAATGAGCAGTTCTTC.

The V call is TRBV5-1, the J call TRBJ2-6, with no clear D. The ends were cut back, 5 bases at V and 0 bases at J, with 6 bases in the middle. The germline V gene has CDR1 SGHRS and CDR2 YFSETQ. The CDR3 has 14 residues. The CDR3: CASRVASGANVLTF. The CDR3 bases are TGCGCCAGCAGGGTTGCCTCTGGGGCCAACGTCCTGACTTTC. The full variable domain, with the rest looked up from reference TRBV5-1 and TRBJ2-6, is KAGVTQTPRYLIKTRGQQVTLSCSPISGHRSVSWYQQTPGQGLQFLFEYFSETQRNKGNFPGRFSGRQFSNSRSEMNVSTLELGDSALYLCASRVASGANVLTFGAGSRLTVL.

V is TRBV7-9 and J is TRBJ2-5; D possibly uses TRBD1 or TRBD2 (5 bases each). CDR3 length equals 14 residues. Trimming took off 3 bases at V and 7 bases at J, with 15 bases between the two ends. Germline V gene data show CDR1 as SEHNR and CDR2 as FQNEAQ (reference sequence). The CDR3 sequence is CASSFGGPSGTQYF. As DNA, the CDR3 is TGTGCCAGCAGCTTTGGGGGACCTTCGGGGACCCAGTACTTC.

V gene TRBV10-2 combines with J gene TRBJ2-3, with 14 bases that match TRBD2. Germline values: CDR1 WSHSY, CDR2 SAAADI. The CDR3 runs to 14 residues. V was clipped by 11 bases and J by 5 bases; unmatched bases: 6. The CDR3 nucleotides are TGCGCCTCTTCGACTAGCGGGAGGGAAGATACGCAGTATTTT. Encoded protein: CASSTSGREDTQYF.

The genes are TRBV5-5 and TRBJ2-1; 9 nucleotides agree with TRBD1. V shed 4 bases and J 4 bases; nucleotides not matched to a gene: 12. This CDR3 comprises 17 residues. The germline gives CDR1 SGHKS, CDR2 YYEKEE (reference sequence). DNA for the CDR3: TGTGCCAGCAGCCCGAGAGGGGGGACAGGGTTATACAATGAGCAGTTCTTC. It codes for CASSPRGGTGLYNEQFF.

V is TRBV29-1 and J is TRBJ2-7; tentatively, D is TRBD1 (6 bases). Trimming shortened V by 6 bases and J by 2 bases, and 20 bases separated the two germline ends. This CDR3 spans 15 amino acids. CDR1 SQVTM and CDR2 ANQGSEA come from the germline V gene. The CDR3 coding sequence is TGCAGCGTCACCGGGGCGAGGACAGAACCCTACGAGCAGTACTTC. Encoded protein: CSVTGARTEPYEQYF.

The sample holds many counts of this clone. The gene calls are TRBV19 and TRBJ1-2, with D possibly matching TRBD1 (5 bases). Trimming removed 6 bases at V and 8 bases at J, with 19 bases between. This CDR3 has 14 residues. Germline CDR1 is LNHDA and CDR2 is SQIVND (reference sequence). The CDR3 sequence is CASSQTAGPYGYTF. The CDR3 DNA is TGTGCCAGTAGCCAAACTGCGGGACCTTACGGCTACACCTTC.

V usage is TRBV15 and J usage is TRBJ2-6; D is unclear. Trimming stripped 4 bases from V and 0 bases from J, with 10 bases between. The germline gives CDR1 LNHNV, CDR2 YYDKDF (reference sequence). This CDR3 region has 16 residues. The DNA of the CDR3 is TGTGCCACCAGCATAGGTCAGATCTCTGGGGCCAACGTCCTGACTTTC. Translation: CATSIGQISGANVLTF.

This clone was counted only a few times. The chain is built from TRBV14 and TRBJ2-1, with a tentative D call TRBD2 (5 bases). Looked up from germline, CDR1 is SGHDN and CDR2 is FVKESK. The V end was cut by 6 bases, the J end by 5 bases, with 20 bases between. The CDR3 covers 16 residues. The CDR3 DNA sequence: TGTGCCAGCAGACCCGCGGTGGGTGGGAGAAACAATGAGCAGTTCTTC. Its translation: CASRPAVGGRNNEQFF.